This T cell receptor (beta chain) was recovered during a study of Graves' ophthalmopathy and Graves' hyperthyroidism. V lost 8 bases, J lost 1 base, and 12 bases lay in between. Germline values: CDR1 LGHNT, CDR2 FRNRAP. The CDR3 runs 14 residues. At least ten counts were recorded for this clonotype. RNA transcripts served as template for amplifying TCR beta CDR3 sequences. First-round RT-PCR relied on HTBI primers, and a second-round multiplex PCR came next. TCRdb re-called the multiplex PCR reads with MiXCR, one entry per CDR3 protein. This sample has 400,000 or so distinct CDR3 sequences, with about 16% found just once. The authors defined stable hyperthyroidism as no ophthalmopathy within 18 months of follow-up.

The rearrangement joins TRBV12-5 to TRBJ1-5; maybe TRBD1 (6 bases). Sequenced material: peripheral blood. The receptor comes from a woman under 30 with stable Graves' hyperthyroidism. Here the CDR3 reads CASTQQGSNQPQHF. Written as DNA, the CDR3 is TGTGCTAGTACACAGCAGGGGAGCAATCAGCCCCAGCATTTT.